This TCR beta chain was documented in a study of glioma-infiltrating T cells after dendritic cell vaccination. At the level of the study: Dendritic cell vaccine was injected intradermally three times, biweekly.

Per germline, CDR1 SGDLS and CDR2 YYNGEE. The CDR3 covers 17 residues. Trimming took 3 bases from V and 0 from J; bases not matched to a gene: 8. The immunoSEQ assay amplified TCRB CDR3 from up to roughly 2 ug DNA. Sequencing used immunoSEQ multiplex PCR; TCRdb keeps in-frame clones, though not all of them. The sample has 40,000 or so clones; approximately 84% are singletons. Of note for this clone: Its antigen is undetermined.

General study points: TCR clonality showed no direct relationship with survival.

The chain employs TRBV9 and TRBJ2-1, with TRBD1 matching 8 bases. The specimen comprised blood, sampled before dendritic cell vaccination. The source is a human donor with glioblastoma. The CDR3 sequence is CASSAAGGGSSYNEQFF. Written as DNA, the CDR3 is TGTGCCAGCAGCGCCGCAGGGGGCGGAAGCTCCTACAATGAGCAGTTCTTC.